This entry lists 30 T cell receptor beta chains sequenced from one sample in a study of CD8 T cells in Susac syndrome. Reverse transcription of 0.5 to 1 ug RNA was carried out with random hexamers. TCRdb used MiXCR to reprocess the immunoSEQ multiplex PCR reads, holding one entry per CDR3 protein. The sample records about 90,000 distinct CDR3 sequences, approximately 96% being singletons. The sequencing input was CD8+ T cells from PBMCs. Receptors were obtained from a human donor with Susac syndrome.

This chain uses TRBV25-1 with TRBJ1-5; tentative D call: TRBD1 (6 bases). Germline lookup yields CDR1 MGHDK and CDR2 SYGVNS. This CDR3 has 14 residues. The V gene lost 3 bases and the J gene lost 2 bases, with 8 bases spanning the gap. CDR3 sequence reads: CASSETGGNQPQHF. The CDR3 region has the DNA TGTGCCAGCAGTGAGACAGGAGGCAATCAGCCCCAGCATTTT. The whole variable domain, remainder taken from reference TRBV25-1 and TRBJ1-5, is EADIYQTPRYLVIGTGKKITLECSQTMGHDKMYWYQQDPGMELHLIHYSYGVNSTEKGDLSSESTVSRIRTEHFPLTLESARPSHTSQYLCASSETGGNQPQHFGDGTRLSIL.

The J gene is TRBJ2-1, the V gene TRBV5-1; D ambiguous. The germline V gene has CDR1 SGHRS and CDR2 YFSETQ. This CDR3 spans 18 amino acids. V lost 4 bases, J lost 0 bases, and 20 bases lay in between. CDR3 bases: TGCGCCAGCAGCGCCCGACCGACTCCTAATCGCTCCTACAATGAGCAGTTCTTC. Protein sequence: CASSARPTPNRSYNEQFF.

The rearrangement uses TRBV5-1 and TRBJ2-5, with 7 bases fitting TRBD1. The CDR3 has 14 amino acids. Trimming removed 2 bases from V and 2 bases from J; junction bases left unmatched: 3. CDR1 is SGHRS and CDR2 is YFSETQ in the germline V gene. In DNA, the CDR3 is TGCGCCAGCAGCTTACCGGGACAGCAAGAGACCCAGTACTTC. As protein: CASSLPGQQETQYF. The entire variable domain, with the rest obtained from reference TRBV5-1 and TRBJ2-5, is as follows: KAGVTQTPRYLIKTRGQQVTLSCSPISGHRSVSWYQQTPGQGLQFLFEYFSETQRNKGNFPGRFSGRQFSNSRSEMNVSTLELGDSALYLCASSLPGQQETQYFGPGTRLLVL.

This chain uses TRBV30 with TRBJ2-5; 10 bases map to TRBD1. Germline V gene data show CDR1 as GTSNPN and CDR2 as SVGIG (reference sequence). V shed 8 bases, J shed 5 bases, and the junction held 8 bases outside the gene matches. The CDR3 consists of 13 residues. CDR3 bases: TGTGCCGGTGGACAGGGGGGTAGGGAGACCCAGTACTTC. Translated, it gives CAGGQGGRETQYF. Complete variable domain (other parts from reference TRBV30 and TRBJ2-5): SQTIHQWPATLVQPVGSPLSLECTVEGTSNPNLYWYRQAAGRGLQLLFYSVGIGQISSEVPQNLSASRPQDRQFILSSKKLLLSDSGFYLCAGGQGGRETQYFGPGTRLLVL.

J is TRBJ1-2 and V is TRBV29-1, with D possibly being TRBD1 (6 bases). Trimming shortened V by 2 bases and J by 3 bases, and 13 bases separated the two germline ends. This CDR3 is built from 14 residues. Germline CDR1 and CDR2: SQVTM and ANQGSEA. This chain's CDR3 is CSVEKGSGDYGYTF. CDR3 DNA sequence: TGCAGCGTTGAAAAAGGGTCAGGGGACTATGGCTACACCTTC.

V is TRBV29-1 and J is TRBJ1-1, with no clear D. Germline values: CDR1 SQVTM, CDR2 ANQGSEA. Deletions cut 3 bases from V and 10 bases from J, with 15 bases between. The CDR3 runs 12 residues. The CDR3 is CSVDGETVRAFF. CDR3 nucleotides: TGCAGCGTTGACGGGGAAACTGTGAGAGCTTTCTTT.

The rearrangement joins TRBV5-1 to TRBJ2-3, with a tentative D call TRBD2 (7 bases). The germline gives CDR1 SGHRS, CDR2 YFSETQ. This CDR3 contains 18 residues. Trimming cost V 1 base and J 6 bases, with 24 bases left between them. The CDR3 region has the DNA TGCGCCAGCAGCTTGTTGATCCCTGGCGGGGGCGACTTGGATACGCAGTATTTT. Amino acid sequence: CASSLLIPGGGDLDTQYF.

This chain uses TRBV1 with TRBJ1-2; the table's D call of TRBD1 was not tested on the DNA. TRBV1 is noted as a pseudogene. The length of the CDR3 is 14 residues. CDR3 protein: CTSRQRQGSYGYTF. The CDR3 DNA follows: TGCACCAGCAGGCAACGACAGGGGTCCTATGGCTACACCTTC.

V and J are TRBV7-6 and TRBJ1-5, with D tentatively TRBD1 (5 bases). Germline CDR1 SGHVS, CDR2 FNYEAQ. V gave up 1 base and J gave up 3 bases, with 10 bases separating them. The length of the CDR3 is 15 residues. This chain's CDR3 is CASSLVLGDNQPQHF. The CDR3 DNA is TGTGCCAGCAGCTTAGTGTTAGGGGACAATCAGCCCCAGCATTTT. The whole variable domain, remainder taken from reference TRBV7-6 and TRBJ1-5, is GAGVSQSPRYKVTKRGQDVALRCDPISGHVSLYWYRQALGQGPEFLTYFNYEAQQDKSGLPNDRFSAERPEGSISTLTIQRTEQRDSAMYRCASSLVLGDNQPQHFGDGTRLSIL.

The CDR3 DNA is TGTGCCAGCTCACTGAAAGCTAACACCGGGGAGCTGTTTTTT. Its protein is CASSLKANTGELFF. The chain uses TRBV18 and TRBJ2-2; no clear D. This CDR3 is 14 amino acids long. V dropped 4 bases and J dropped 2 bases, with 8 bases sitting between them. CDR1 is KGHSH, CDR2 LQKENI, per germline.

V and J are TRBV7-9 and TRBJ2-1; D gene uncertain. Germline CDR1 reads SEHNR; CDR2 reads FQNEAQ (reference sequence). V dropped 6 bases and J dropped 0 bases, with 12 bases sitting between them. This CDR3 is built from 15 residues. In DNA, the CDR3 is TGTGCCAGCAGTCAAAGCGAAACCTCCTACAATGAGCAGTTCTTC. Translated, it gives CASSQSETSYNEQFF.

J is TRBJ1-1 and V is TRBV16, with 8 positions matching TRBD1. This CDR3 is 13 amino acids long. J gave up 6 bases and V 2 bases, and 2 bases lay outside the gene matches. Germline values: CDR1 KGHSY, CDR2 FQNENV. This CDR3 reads CASSQQGASEAFF. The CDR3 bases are TGTGCCAGCAGCCAACAGGGGGCCTCTGAAGCTTTCTTT.

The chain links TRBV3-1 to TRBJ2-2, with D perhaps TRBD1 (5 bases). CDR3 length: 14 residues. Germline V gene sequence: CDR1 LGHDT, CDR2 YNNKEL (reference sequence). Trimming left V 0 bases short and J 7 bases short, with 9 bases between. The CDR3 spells CASSQDKDIGELFF. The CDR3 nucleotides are TGTGCCAGCAGCCAAGATAAGGACATCGGGGAGCTGTTTTTT.

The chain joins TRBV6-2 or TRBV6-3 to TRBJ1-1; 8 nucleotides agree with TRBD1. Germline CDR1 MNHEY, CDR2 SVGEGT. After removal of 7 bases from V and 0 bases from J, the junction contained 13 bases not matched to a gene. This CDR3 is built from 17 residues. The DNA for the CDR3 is TGTGCCAGCACCCCACCCCAGGGGGCCACGATGAACACTGAAGCTTTCTTT. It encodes CASTPPQGATMNTEAFF.

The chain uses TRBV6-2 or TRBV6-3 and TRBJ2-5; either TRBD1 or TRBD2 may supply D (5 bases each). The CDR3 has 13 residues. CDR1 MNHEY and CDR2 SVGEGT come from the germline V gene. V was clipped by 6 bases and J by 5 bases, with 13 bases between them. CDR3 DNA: TGTGCCAGCAGCCTGAGGGGAGCGGAGACCCAGTACTTC. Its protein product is CASSLRGAETQYF.

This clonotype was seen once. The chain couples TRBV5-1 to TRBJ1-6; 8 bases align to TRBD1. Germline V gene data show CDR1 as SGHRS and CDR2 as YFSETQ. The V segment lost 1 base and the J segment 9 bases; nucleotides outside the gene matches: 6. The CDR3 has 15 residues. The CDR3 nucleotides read TGCGCCAGCAGCTTGCGACAGGGGATAAGTTCACCCCTCCACTTT. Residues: CASSLRQGISSPLHF. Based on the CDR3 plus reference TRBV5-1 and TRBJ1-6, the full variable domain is KAGVTQTPRYLIKTRGQQVTLSCSPISGHRSVSWYQQTPGQGLQFLFEYFSETQRNKGNFPGRFSGRQFSNSRSEMNVSTLELGDSALYLCASSLRQGISSPLHFGNGTRLTVT.

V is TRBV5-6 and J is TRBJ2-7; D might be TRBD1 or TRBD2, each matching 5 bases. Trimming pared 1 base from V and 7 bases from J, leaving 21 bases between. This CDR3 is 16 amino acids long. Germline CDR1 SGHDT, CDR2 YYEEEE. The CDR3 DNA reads TGTGCCAGCAGCTTGCGAGGTCTGGACAAGCCGGGGGAGCAGTACTTC. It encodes CASSLRGLDKPGEQYF.

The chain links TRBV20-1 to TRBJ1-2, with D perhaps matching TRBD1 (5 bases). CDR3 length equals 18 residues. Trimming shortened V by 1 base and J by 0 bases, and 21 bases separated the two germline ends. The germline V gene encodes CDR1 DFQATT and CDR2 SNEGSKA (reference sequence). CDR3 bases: TGCAGTGCTAGAGGTTGGGGGACGGGCGACCTTACTAACTATGGCTACACCTTC. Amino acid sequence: CSARGWGTGDLTNYGYTF.

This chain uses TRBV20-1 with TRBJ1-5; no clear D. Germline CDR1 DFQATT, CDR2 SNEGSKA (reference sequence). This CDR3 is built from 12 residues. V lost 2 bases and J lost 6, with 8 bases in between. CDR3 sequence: CSARQAAQPQHF. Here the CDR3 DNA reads TGCAGTGCTAGACAGGCTGCTCAGCCCCAGCATTTT.

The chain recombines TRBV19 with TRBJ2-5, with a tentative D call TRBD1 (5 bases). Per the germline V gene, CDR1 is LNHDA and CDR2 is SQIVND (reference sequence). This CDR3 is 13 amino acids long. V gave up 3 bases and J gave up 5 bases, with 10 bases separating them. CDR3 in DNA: TGTGCCAGTAGTATGAAGGGGCGCGAGACCCAGTACTTC. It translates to CASSMKGRETQYF.

Here the CDR3 DNA reads TGTGCCACCCAGGGGCCCGCGACAGATACGCAGTATTTT. Protein product: CATQGPATDTQYF. V and J are TRBV24-1 and TRBJ2-3; D is possibly TRBD1 (6 bases). V was trimmed by 9 bases and J by 3 bases, leaving 12 bases between them. Germline-derived CDR1 and CDR2 are KGHDR and SFDVKD. The CDR3 spans 13 residues.

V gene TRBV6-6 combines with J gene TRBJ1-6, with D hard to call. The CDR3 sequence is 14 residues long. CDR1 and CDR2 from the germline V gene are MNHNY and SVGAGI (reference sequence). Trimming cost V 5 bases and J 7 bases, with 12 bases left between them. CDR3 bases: TGTGCCAGCAGTCCCGCGGAACCCAATTCACCCCTCCACTTT. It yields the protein CASSPAEPNSPLHF.

The CDR3: CASSFGRINTEAFF. The CDR3 coding sequence is TGTGCCAGCAGTTTCGGACGGATCAACACTGAAGCTTTCTTT. The gene calls are TRBV12-3 or TRBV12-4 and TRBJ1-1; D ambiguous. V lost 3 bases and J 2 bases, leaving 10 bases between the germline ends. CDR3 length: 14 residues.

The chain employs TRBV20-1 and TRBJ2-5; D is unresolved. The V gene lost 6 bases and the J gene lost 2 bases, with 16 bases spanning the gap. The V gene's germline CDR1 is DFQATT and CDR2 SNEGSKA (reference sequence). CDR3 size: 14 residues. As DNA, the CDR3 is TGCAGTGCAACCCTCTGGGCGGAACAAGAGACCCAGTACTTC. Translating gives CSATLWAEQETQYF.

This chain's CDR3 is CSGYEGTDTQYF. As DNA, the CDR3 is TGCAGCGGATACGAGGGGACAGATACGCAGTATTTT. V is TRBV29-1 and J is TRBJ2-3; D tentatively fits TRBD1 or TRBD2 (5 bases each). Germline V gene lookup returns CDR1 SQVTM and CDR2 ANQGSEA. The CDR3 length is 12 residues. V was trimmed by 7 bases and J by 3 bases, leaving 11 bases between them.

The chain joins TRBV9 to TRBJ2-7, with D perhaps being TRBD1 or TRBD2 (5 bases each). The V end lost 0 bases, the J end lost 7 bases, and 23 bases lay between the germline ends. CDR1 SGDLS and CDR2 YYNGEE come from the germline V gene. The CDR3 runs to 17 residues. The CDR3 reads CASSVATGDLGPSEQYF. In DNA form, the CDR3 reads TGTGCCAGCAGCGTAGCTACCGGGGATTTGGGACCTTCGGAGCAGTACTTC.

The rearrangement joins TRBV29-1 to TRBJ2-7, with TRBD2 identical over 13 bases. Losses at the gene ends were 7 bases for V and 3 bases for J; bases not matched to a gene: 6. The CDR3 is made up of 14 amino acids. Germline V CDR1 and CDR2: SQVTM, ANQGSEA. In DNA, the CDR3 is TGCAGCGCCACGGGACTAGCGGGGCTCTACGAGCAGTACTTC. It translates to CSATGLAGLYEQYF.

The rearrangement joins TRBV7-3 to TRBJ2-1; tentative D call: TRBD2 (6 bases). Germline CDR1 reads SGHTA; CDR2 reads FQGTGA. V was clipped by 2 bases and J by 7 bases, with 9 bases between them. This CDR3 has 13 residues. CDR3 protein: CASSLRRGNEQFF. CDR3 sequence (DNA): TGTGCCAGCAGCTTACGGCGGGGTAATGAGCAGTTCTTC.

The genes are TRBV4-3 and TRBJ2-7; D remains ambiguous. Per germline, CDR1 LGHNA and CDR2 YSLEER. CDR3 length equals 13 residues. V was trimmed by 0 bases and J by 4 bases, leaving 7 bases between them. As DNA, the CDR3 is TGCGCCAGCAGCCAAGAACCTTGGTACGAGCAGTACTTC. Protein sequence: CASSQEPWYEQYF.

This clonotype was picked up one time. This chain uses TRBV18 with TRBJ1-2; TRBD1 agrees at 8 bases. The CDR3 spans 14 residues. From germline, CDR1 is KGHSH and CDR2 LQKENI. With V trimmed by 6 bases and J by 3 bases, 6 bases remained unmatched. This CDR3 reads CASSSETGDYGYTF. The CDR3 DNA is TGTGCCAGCTCCTCCGAGACAGGGGACTATGGCTACACCTTC. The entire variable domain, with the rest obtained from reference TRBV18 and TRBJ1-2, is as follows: NAGVMQNPRHLVRRRGQEARLRCSPMKGHSHVYWYRQLPEEGLKFMVYLQKENIIDESGMPKERFSAEFPKEGPSILRIQQVVRGDSAAYFCASSSETGDYGYTFGSGTRLTVV.